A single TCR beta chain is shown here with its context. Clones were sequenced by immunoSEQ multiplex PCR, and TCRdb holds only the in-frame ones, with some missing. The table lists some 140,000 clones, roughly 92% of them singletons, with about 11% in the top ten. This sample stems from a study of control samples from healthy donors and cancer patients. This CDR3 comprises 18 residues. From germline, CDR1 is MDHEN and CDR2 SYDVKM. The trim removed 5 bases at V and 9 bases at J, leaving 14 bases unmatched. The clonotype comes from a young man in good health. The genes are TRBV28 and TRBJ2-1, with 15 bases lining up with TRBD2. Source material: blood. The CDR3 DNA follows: TGTGCCAGCAGTCCGGGACTAGCGGGAGGCAGTTGGGTCAGTGAGCAGTTCTTC. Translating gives CASSPGLAGGSWVSEQFF.